This T cell receptor (beta chain) originates from a study of T cell changes during pregnancy in multiple sclerosis. J gave up 4 bases and V 1 base, and 5 bases lay outside the gene matches. Germline V gene data show CDR1 as SGHTA and CDR2 as FQGTGA. This CDR3 has 15 residues. Profiled with immunoSEQ multiplex PCR; TCRdb holds only in-frame clones, not every one. The repertoire includes some 47,000 clones, 70% to 90% of them detected once, and about 5.4% sits in the top ten. The TCR was taken from a female donor in good health, enrolled as a control in a pregnancy study. The chain is built from TRBV7-3 and TRBJ2-3; TRBD2 matches at 7 bases. The sample consisted of CD8+ T cells from peripheral blood mononuclear cells, taken after pregnancy. The CDR3 bases are TGTGCCAGCAGCTTAAGTGGGGGGGGTGCAGATACGCAGTATTTT. It yields the protein CASSLSGGGADTQYF.